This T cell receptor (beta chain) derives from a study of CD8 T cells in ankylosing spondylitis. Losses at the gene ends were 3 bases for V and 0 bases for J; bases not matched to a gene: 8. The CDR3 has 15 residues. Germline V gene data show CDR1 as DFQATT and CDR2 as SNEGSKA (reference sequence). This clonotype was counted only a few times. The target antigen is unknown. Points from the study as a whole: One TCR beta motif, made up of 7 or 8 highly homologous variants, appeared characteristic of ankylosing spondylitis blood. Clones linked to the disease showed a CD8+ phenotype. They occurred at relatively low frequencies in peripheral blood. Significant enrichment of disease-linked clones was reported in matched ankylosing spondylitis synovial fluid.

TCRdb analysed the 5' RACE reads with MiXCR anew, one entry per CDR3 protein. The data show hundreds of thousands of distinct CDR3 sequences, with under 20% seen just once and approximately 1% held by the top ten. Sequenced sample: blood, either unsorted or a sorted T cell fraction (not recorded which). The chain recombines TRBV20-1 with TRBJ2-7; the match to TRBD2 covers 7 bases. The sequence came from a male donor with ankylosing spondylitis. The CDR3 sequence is CSASKVVAGSYEQYF. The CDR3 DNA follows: TGCAGTGCTAGCAAGGTAGTAGCGGGCTCCTACGAGCAGTACTTC.